The sequence of this T cell receptor beta chain was determined in a study of control samples from healthy donors and cancer patients. Data came from immunoSEQ multiplex PCR; TCRdb stores just in-frame clones and leaves some out. Among tens of thousands of clones listed, just over 85% were seen once. CDR3 length equals 14 residues. From germline, CDR1 is GTSNPN and CDR2 SVGIG (reference sequence). J gave up 6 bases and V 0 bases, and 4 bases lay outside the gene matches. This receptor was obtained from a woman between 45 and 60 years old with lung cancer. Sequencing input: PBMCs. The V gene is TRBV30, the J gene TRBJ2-1, with 8 bases that match TRBD2. Written as DNA, the CDR3 is TGTGCCTGGAGTGTACGGGGGGGCGGCAATGAGCAGTTCTTC. Encoded protein: CAWSVRGGGNEQFF.